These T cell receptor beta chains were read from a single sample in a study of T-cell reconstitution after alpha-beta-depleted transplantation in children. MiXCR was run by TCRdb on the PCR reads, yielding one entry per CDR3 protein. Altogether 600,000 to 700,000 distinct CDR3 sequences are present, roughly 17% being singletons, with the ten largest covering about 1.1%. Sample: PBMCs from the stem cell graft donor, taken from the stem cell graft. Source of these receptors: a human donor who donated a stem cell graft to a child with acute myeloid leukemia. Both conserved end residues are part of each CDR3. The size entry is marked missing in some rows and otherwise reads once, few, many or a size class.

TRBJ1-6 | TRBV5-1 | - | CASSSSTGANSPLHF
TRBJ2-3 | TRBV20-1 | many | CRAEGTGPYTQYF
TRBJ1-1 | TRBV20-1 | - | CSARQGGVTEAFF
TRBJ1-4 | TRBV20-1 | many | CSATFGRNEKLFF
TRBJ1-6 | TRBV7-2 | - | CASSLVGYSPLHF
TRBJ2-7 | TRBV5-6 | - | CASTTGQGIPYEQYF
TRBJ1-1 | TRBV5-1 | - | CASSLGHVNTEAFF
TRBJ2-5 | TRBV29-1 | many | CSVVPDWRSMETQYF
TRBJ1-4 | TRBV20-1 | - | CSARGIDRNEHSTYEKLFF
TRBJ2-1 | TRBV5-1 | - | CASSLNRGGSYNEQFF
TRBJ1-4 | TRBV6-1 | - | CASSERTAYEKLFF
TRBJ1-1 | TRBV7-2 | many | CASSSDGWDTEAFF
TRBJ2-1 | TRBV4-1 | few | CASSQRPGGNEQFF
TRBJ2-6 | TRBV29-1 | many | CSVVSSGANVLTF
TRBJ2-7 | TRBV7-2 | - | CASSSLQGVNHEQYF
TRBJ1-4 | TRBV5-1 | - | CASSLSVGLNEKLFF
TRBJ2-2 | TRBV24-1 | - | CATSDLRDRSMTQTGGELFF
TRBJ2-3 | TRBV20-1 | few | CSAGRIAGTDTQYF
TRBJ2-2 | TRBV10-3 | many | CAIKEQNTGELFF
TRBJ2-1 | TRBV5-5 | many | CASSTMGGGNNEQFF
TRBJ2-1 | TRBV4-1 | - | CASSHSGNNEQFF
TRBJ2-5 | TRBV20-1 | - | CSARDWGGRGETQYF
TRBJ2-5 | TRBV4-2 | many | CASSQEGTDQTQYF
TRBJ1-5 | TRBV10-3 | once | CAISEGKQPQHF
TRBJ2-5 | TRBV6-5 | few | CASSYSRDLYQETQYF
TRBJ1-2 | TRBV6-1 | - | CASNPTGFYGYTF
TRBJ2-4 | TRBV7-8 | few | CASSLGSTGGENIQYF
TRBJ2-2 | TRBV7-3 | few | CASSTGSNTGELFF
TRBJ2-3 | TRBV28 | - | CASSLYFRDMENTQYF